The sequence of this TCR beta chain was determined in a study of blood T cell repertoires in COVID-19 (dated by TCRdb to the early 2020s). Concerning the study at large: Collaborator samples came from the United States, Italy and Spain and covered acute and convalescent phases of COVID-19. The prospective study material was composed of cDNA or gDNA derived from T cells, B-cell-depleted T cells, or PBMCs. The dataset comprised deeply sampled blood TCRbeta repertoires from subjects exposed to, actively infected with, or recovered from COVID-19. The repertoires were released in a freely available public database meant as a resource for research on the immune response to SARS-CoV-2. Samples came from the ongoing ImmuneRACE study (first 160 participants) plus 1,254 subjects from 6 global collaborators. Nearly every sample came with metadata listing a de-identified subject ID, COVID-19 status, age in years and sex. Where available, HLA class I and class II types were taken from metadata supplied by the sample provider and were not determined by assay-based typing. Overall study results and their limits: How much clinical and demographic metadata was included differed by source and by participant, and the metadata was provided uncurated.

On this clone: Its antigen is not yet known. Base qualities are not provided; no much larger clone lies one nucleotide away.

Each collaborating institution followed its own protocols to collect whole blood in K2EDTA tubes. For TCRbeta analysis, collaborators shipped samples in one of three forms: frozen whole blood, isolated PBMCs, or DNA extracted from either of those sample types. TCRbeta CDR3 regions were amplified from genomic DNA using the immunoSEQ Assay, a bias-controlled multiplex PCR. The paper's data handling went like this. Within the assay, amplification of reference gene primers was used to estimate how many nucleated cells each sample contained. To quantify the absolute abundance of each unique TCRbeta CDR3 rearrangement, sequence reads were collapsed and filtered. For each sample, productive Simpson clonality was calculated as the square root of Simpson's diversity index over productive rearrangements. TCRdb took over this immuneACCESS table, retaining in-frame rearrangements with V and J assigned. Such tables are incomplete; in checked studies, under half of the missing clones stem from an unresolved V gene, and the remainder is unexplained. Clone size and the V and J calls come from that table; the DNA yielded D and trimming. This sample is represented by about 170,000 clones; 85% of them were singletons. 2.5% to 4% of the sample is in the top ten clones.

V trim: 1 base; J trim: 18 bases; unmatched bases: 1. Its CDR3 holds 11 amino acids, cysteine through phenylalanine. Left in the record is the CDR3 DNA by itself, 33 bases read in frame from the first base. The CDR1 and CDR2 encoded by the germline V gene are SGHAT and FQNNGV. Recombination joined TRBV11-2 with TRBJ1-6; 9 central bases correspond to TRBD1. This receptor was identified in a human donor with acute or convalescent COVID-19. The donor label of this sample is uncertain. The sequenced sample was peripheral blood. At the DNA level, the sequence is TGTGCCAGCAGCTTAGGGACAGGGGCCCACTTT. This yields the protein CASSLGTGAHF. Joined to the reference TRBV11-2 and TRBJ1-6 proteins, this CDR3 gives the full variable domain: EAGVAQSPRYKIIEKRQSVAFWCNPISGHATLYWYQQILGQGPKLLIQFQNNGVVDDSQLPKDRFSAERLKGVDSTLKIQPAKLEDSAVYLCASSLGTGAHFGNGTRLTVT.